This record covers a single T cell receptor (beta chain). Its cognate antigen is unknown. TCRdb used MiXCR to reprocess the 5' RACE reads, holding one entry per CDR3 protein. The repertoire has 450,000 to 600,000 distinct CDR3 sequences, around 22% of them found once; the top ten carry about 0.48%. This sample is drawn from a study of identical twins. Whole-study results and caveats: Whereas memory repertoires showed no such difference, abundant cord blood beta clonotypes carried fewer insertions.

There are 17 residues in the CDR3. The germline V gene has CDR1 LGHNA and CDR2 YNFKEQ. V lost 0 bases to trimming and J lost 3 bases, with 15 bases between them. The same specimen was also included in a second study, on yellow fever vaccine responses in identical twins.

Sequences were obtained from CD4+ T cells sorted from blood. The origin of this receptor is a woman aged 18-35 years in good health. The V and J genes are TRBV4-2 and TRBJ2-1; no definite D call. In DNA form, the CDR3 reads TGTGCCAGCAGCCAAGATTTTGGTGGAACTGGCTACAATGAGCAGTTCTTC. It codes for CASSQDFGGTGYNEQFF.